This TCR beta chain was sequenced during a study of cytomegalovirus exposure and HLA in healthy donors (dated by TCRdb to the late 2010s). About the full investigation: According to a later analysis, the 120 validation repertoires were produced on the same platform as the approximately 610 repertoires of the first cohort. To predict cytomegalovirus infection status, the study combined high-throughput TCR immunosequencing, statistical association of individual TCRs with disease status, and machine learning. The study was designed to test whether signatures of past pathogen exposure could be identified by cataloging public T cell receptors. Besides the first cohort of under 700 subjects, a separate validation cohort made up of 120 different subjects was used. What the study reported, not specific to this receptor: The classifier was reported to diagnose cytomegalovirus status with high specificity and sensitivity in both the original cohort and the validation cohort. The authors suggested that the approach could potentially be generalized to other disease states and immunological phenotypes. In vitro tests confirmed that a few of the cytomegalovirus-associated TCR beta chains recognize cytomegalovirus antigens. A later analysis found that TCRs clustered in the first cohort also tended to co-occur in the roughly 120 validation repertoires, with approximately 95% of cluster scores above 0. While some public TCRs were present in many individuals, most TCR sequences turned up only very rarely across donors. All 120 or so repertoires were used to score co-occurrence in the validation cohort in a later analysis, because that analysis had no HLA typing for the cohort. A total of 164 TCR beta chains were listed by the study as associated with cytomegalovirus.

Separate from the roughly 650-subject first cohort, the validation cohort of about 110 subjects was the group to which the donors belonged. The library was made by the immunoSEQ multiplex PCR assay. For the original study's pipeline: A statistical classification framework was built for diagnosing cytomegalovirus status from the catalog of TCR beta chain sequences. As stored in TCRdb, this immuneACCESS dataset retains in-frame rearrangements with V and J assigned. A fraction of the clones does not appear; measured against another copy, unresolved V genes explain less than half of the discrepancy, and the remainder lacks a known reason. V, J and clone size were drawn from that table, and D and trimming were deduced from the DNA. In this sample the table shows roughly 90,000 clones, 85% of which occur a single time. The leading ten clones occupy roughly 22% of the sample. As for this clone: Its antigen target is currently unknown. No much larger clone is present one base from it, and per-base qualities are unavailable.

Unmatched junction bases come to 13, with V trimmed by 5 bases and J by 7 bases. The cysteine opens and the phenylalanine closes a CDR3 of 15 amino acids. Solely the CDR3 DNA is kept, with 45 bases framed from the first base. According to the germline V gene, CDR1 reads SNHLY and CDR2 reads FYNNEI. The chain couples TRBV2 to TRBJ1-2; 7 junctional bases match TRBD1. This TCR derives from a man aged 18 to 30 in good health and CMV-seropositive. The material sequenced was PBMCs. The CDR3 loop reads CASSTTGQDSTGYTF. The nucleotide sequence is TGTGCCAGCAGTACCACCGGACAGGACTCCACTGGCTACACCTTC.